This T cell receptor beta chain was identified during a study of shared clonotypes between healthy human individuals. Study-level background: Every donor yielded three CD4 naive, three CD4 memory, two CD8 naive and one CD8 memory plate.

Using immunoSEQ multiplex PCR, the repertoire was profiled, and TCRdb retains in-frame clones only, with some absent. The repertoire includes 950,000 to 1,200,000 clones, roughly 77% of them detected once, and approximately 0.95% sits in the top ten. Trimming shortened V by 4 bases and J by 0 bases, and 11 bases separated the two germline ends. Germline V lookup: CDR1 SGHRS, CDR2 YFSETQ. CDR3 length: 15 residues. This chain links TRBV5-1 with TRBJ2-1; D is unresolved. Sequenced input: memory CD4+ T cells from PBMCs. Described subset: CD45RA-negative fraction. The source is a man between 18 and 35 years old in good health. Some clones in this sample may be carry-over from other donors' samples. CDR3 coding DNA: TGCGCCAGCAGCCCATCCCAGTCCTCCTACAATGAGCAGTTCTTC. Its translation is CASSPSQSSYNEQFF.